These 29 T cell receptor beta chains were all obtained from the same sample, sequenced in a study of blood T cell repertoires in COVID-19. Profiled with immunoSEQ multiplex PCR; TCRdb holds only in-frame clones, not every one. The sample shows over 90,000 clones, about 89% of them seen only once. The specimen sequenced was peripheral blood. The receptors come from a human donor in a cohort sampled during active COVID-19.

The CDR3 region is CSPRTGYGYTF. The CDR3 DNA sequence: TGCAGTCCCCGGACAGGGTATGGCTACACCTTC. The chain couples TRBV20-1 to TRBJ1-2; the match to TRBD1 covers 8 bases. The CDR3 is 11 amino acids. Germline V gene sequence: CDR1 DFQATT, CDR2 SNEGSKA (reference sequence). With V trimmed by 8 bases and J by 5 bases, 4 bases remained unmatched.

The chain links TRBV9 to TRBJ2-2; no definite D call. Germline CDR1 and CDR2: SGDLS and YYNGEE. This CDR3 is built from 13 residues. Trimming stripped 0 bases from V and 5 bases from J, with 5 bases between. CDR3 in amino acids: CASSVAETGELFF. The CDR3 DNA follows: TGTGCCAGCAGCGTAGCTGAGACCGGGGAGCTGTTTTTT.

The V and J genes are TRBV5-6 and TRBJ1-5, with a weak D call TRBD1 (6 bases). Trimming left V 7 bases short and J 0 bases short, with 20 bases between. The CDR3 consists of 17 residues. Germline V gene data show CDR1 as SGHDT and CDR2 as YYEEEE. CDR3 amino acids: CASSKGRDNYSNQPQHF. CDR3 coding DNA: TGTGCCAGCTCCAAAGGCCGGGACAACTATAGCAATCAGCCCCAGCATTTT. Looking up the rest from reference TRBV5-6 and TRBJ1-5 gives the full variable domain: DAGVTQSPTHLIKTRGQQVTLRCSPKSGHDTVSWYQQALGQGPQFIFQYYEEEERQRGNFPDRFSGHQFPNYSSELNVNALLLGDSALYLCASSKGRDNYSNQPQHFGDGTRLSIL.

This clone appeared a single time. Written as DNA, the CDR3 is TGTGCCATCAGTGGGGCTCCGGACTCCGGGGACTATGGCTACACCTTC. This sequence encodes CAISGAPDSGDYGYTF. This rearrangement joins TRBV10-3 to TRBJ1-2; D gene uncertain. The germline V and J ends were trimmed by 4 bases and 3 bases, with 18 bases remaining between them. This CDR3 is built from 16 residues. In germline, CDR1 is ENHRY, CDR2 SYGVKD.

The CDR3 sequence: CASSQDSPTDTQYF. The CDR3 region has the DNA TGTGCCAGCAGCCAGGACAGTCCCACAGATACGCAGTATTTT. V usage is TRBV14 and J usage is TRBJ2-3, with a weak D call TRBD1 (6 bases). The CDR3 length is 14 residues. Germline CDR1 reads SGHDN; CDR2 reads FVKESK. V was cut by 3 bases and J by 2 bases, with 9 bases left in between.

V is TRBV7-3 and J is TRBJ2-7; the D gene is possibly TRBD1 (6 bases). The V and J ends lost 3 bases and 6 bases respectively, with 18 bases between them. CDR1 SGHTA and CDR2 FQGTGA come from the germline V gene. This CDR3 is 15 amino acids long. In nucleotides, the CDR3 is TGTGCCAGCAGCTTCCAAGGGACAACCCGTAGCGAGCAGTACTTC. Residues: CASSFQGTTRSEQYF.

The V gene is TRBV7-2, the J gene TRBJ2-5; possible D gene TRBD2, 5 bases. Germline values: CDR1 SGHTA, CDR2 FQGNSA. This CDR3 has 13 amino acids. V lost 6 bases to trimming and J lost 5 bases, with 13 bases between them. This chain's CDR3 is CASSLQPGETQYF. In nucleotides, the CDR3 is TGTGCCAGCAGTCTGCAGCCGGGGGAGACCCAGTACTTC.

The chain joins TRBV10-3 to TRBJ1-1; TRBD1 aligns across 8 bases. The trim removed 4 bases at V and 8 bases at J, leaving 6 bases unmatched. CDR3 length: 13 residues. The germline gives CDR1 ENHRY, CDR2 SYGVKD. The CDR3 protein is CAISGTGNEEAFF. Here the CDR3 DNA reads TGTGCCATCAGTGGGACAGGGAACGAAGAAGCTTTCTTT.

The V and J genes are TRBV6-5 and TRBJ1-1; 9 nucleotides line up with TRBD1. The CDR3 runs 12 residues. V dropped 10 bases and J dropped 3; count of bases not matched to a gene: 3. Germline values: CDR1 MNHEY, CDR2 SVGAGI. CDR3 sequence (DNA): TGTGCCACCGGACAGGGGCACACTGAAGCTTTCTTT. Protein product: CATGQGHTEAFF.

The chain employs TRBV5-1 and TRBJ2-1, with D unresolved. The germline V and J ends were trimmed by 0 bases and 7 bases, with 14 bases remaining between them. The CDR3 sequence is 15 residues long. The germline V gene encodes CDR1 SGHRS and CDR2 YFSETQ. The chain's CDR3 is CASSLVERRGNEQFF. For the CDR3, the DNA is TGCGCCAGCAGCTTGGTCGAGAGGCGCGGTAATGAGCAGTTCTTC. The full variable domain, with the rest looked up from reference TRBV5-1 and TRBJ2-1, is KAGVTQTPRYLIKTRGQQVTLSCSPISGHRSVSWYQQTPGQGLQFLFEYFSETQRNKGNFPGRFSGRQFSNSRSEMNVSTLELGDSALYLCASSLVERRGNEQFFGPGTRLTVL.

The rearrangement uses TRBV4-3 and TRBJ2-5; 12 bases map to TRBD2. Germline V gives CDR1 LGHNA, CDR2 YSLEER. The CDR3 length is 15 residues. V lost 4 bases to trimming and J lost 5 bases; unmatched junction nucleotides: 5. CDR3 in DNA: TGCGCCAGCAGCCTCGGACTAGCGGGGACGGAGACCCAGTACTTC. As protein: CASSLGLAGTETQYF.

The J gene is TRBJ1-3, the V gene TRBV6-5, with 7 bases matching TRBD1. Trimming removed 4 bases from V and 7 bases from J; junction bases left unmatched: 7. Germline-derived CDR1 and CDR2 are MNHEY and SVGAGI. This CDR3 comprises 14 residues. The CDR3 spells CASSSGTVGNTIYF. The CDR3 DNA sequence: TGTGCCAGCAGTTCCGGGACAGTCGGCAACACCATATATTTT.

The chain joins TRBV4-1 to TRBJ2-2, with D uncertain. Trimming removed 0 bases from V and 3 bases from J, with 8 bases in between. Germline V gene sequence: CDR1 MGHRA, CDR2 YSYEKL. This CDR3 is 15 amino acids long. This CDR3 reads CASSQEIRDTGELFF. The CDR3 coding sequence is TGCGCCAGCAGCCAAGAAATCCGGGACACCGGGGAGCTGTTTTTT.

The V and J genes are TRBV30 and TRBJ2-5; perhaps TRBD2 as D (5 bases). There are 12 residues in the CDR3. V gave up 5 bases and J gave up 2 bases, with 9 bases separating them. Germline values: CDR1 GTSNPN, CDR2 SVGIG (reference sequence). CDR3 DNA sequence: TGTGCCTGGGACCCGGGGCAAGAGACCCAGTACTTC. Amino acids: CAWDPGQETQYF.

The table lists this clone with a few counts. The chain couples TRBV20-1 to TRBJ2-7; D is uncertain. V lost 3 bases and J lost 6, with 9 bases in between. Germline CDR1 is DFQATT and CDR2 is SNEGSKA (reference sequence). The CDR3 contains 11 residues. DNA of the CDR3: TGCAGTGCTAGTCTGGCAGGCGAGCAGTACTTC. It codes for CSASLAGEQYF.

This chain uses TRBV6-1 with TRBJ1-1, with 9 nucleotides matching TRBD1. J gave up 2 bases and V 2 bases, and 3 bases lay outside the gene matches. CDR3 length: 15 residues. Germline lookup yields CDR1 MNHNS and CDR2 SASEGT. CDR3 coding DNA: TGTGCCAGCAGTGAACGACAGGGGGGAAACACTGAAGCTTTCTTT. As protein: CASSERQGGNTEAFF.

The CDR3 region is CASSLDPRRETQYF. As DNA, the CDR3 is TGCGCCAGCAGCTTGGATCCTAGACGGGAGACCCAGTACTTC. The chain links TRBV5-1 to TRBJ2-5; D remains unclear. There are 14 residues in the CDR3. Germline assignment: CDR1 SGHRS and CDR2 YFSETQ. V was trimmed by 0 bases and J by 5 bases, leaving 11 bases between them.

This clone was found once. This chain joins TRBV6-4 and TRBJ1-2; 7 bases align to TRBD1. Germline CDR1 is MRHNA and CDR2 is SNTAGT. V dropped 2 bases and J dropped 5; count of bases not matched to a gene: 8. This CDR3 spans 15 amino acids. CDR3 in amino acids: CASSDTGQALYGYTF. CDR3 sequence (DNA): TGTGCCAGCAGTGACACTGGACAGGCTCTATATGGCTACACCTTC.

The chain combines TRBV28 with TRBJ2-4; 9 bases agree with TRBD1. The CDR3 contains 14 residues. Trimming took 6 bases from V and 6 from J; bases not matched to a gene: 6. Looked up from germline, CDR1 is MDHEN and CDR2 is SYDVKM. The CDR3 region is CASSQQGAPNIQYF. CDR3 nucleotides: TGTGCCAGCAGCCAACAGGGGGCGCCAAACATTCAGTACTTC.

The J gene is TRBJ1-3, the V gene TRBV12-3 or TRBV12-4; 7 nucleotides match TRBD1. This CDR3 is 13 amino acids long. V trimming: 10 bases; J trimming: 0 bases; junction bases outside the gene matches: 3. The CDR3 DNA follows: TGTGCCACCCGGGACAGCTCTGGAAACACCATATATTTT. Translation gives CATRDSSGNTIYF.

V and J are TRBV5-5 and TRBJ1-4; D not certain. This CDR3 has 14 residues. Germline V CDR1 and CDR2: SGHKS, YYEKEE (reference sequence). The ends were cut back, 2 bases at V and 0 bases at J, with 5 bases in the middle. DNA of the CDR3: TGTGCCAGCAGCTTAGGAGCAACTAATGAAAAACTGTTTTTT. It yields the protein CASSLGATNEKLFF.

CDR3 nucleotide sequence: TGTGCCACCAGCAGAGAGGACAGGGTGGACTACACCTTC. Amino acid sequence: CATSREDRVDYTF. The chain joins TRBV15 to TRBJ1-2; 8 bases agree with TRBD1. This CDR3 comprises 13 residues. In germline, CDR1 is LNHNV, CDR2 YYDKDF (reference sequence). The ends lost 0 bases at V and 10 bases at J; junction bases unmatched: 4. Filled out from reference TRBV15 and TRBJ1-2, the complete variable domain reads DAMVIQNPRYQVTQFGKPVTLSCSQTLNHNVMYWYQQKSSQAPKLLFHYYDKDFNNEADTPDNFQSRRPNTSFCFLDIRSPGLGDTAMYLCATSREDRVDYTFGSGTRLTVV.

The chain is built from TRBV18 and TRBJ1-4; unclear D gene. V lost 5 bases, J lost 6 bases, and 13 bases lay in between. Germline CDR1 is KGHSH and CDR2 is LQKENI. This CDR3 has 14 amino acids. The DNA for the CDR3 is TGTGCCAGCTCATCCACGCGGGAACATGAAAAACTGTTTTTT. Its translation: CASSSTREHEKLFF.

The gene calls are TRBV7-9 and TRBJ2-3; weak D call: TRBD1 (6 bases). The germline V gene has CDR1 SEHNR and CDR2 FQNEAQ (reference sequence). V was clipped by 5 bases and J by 0 bases, with 15 bases between them. This CDR3 comprises 16 residues. CDR3 protein: CASSPELQGSTDTQYF. CDR3 coding DNA: TGTGCCAGCAGCCCCGAACTACAGGGAAGCACAGATACGCAGTATTTT.

The sample holds one count of this clone. This sequence joins TRBV19 and TRBJ1-1, with D maybe TRBD1 (6 bases). This CDR3 spans 13 amino acids. V gave up 3 bases and J gave up 11 bases, with 16 bases separating them. Germline assignment: CDR1 LNHDA and CDR2 SQIVND (reference sequence). The CDR3 loop reads CASSIRVRGMAFF. CDR3 DNA: TGTGCCAGTAGTATCAGAGTGAGGGGGATGGCTTTCTTT. Looking up the rest from reference TRBV19 and TRBJ1-1 gives the full variable domain: DGGITQSPKYLFRKEGQNVTLSCEQNLNHDAMYWYRQDPGQGLRLIYYSQIVNDFQKGDIAEGYSVSREKKESFPLTVTSAQKNPTAFYLCASSIRVRGMAFFGQGTRLTVV.

The chain joins TRBV5-4 to TRBJ2-7; TRBD1 matches 7 bases. The CDR3 totals 14 residues. Germline trimming cut 3 bases from V and 7 bases from J; bases unmatched to any gene: 10. Germline CDR1 is SGHNT and CDR2 is YYREEE (reference sequence). CDR3 in amino acids: CASSYLTGTVEQYF. CDR3 DNA: TGTGCCAGCAGCTACCTAACCGGGACAGTTGAGCAGTACTTC.

The chain uses TRBV4-1 and TRBJ2-2; TRBD1 matches at 10 bases. Losses at the gene ends were 3 bases for V and 6 bases for J; bases not matched to a gene: 4. This CDR3 spans 15 amino acids. Germline V CDR1 and CDR2: MGHRA, YSYEKL. CDR3 DNA: TGCGCCAGCAGCCAGGCGACAGGGGGCTCCGGGGAGCTGTTTTTT. Its protein is CASSQATGGSGELFF.

The chain is built from TRBV5-4 and TRBJ2-1; D call uncertain. Trimming shortened V by 3 bases and J by 10 bases, and 8 bases separated the two germline ends. Looked up from germline, CDR1 is SGHNT and CDR2 is YYREEE (reference sequence). This CDR3 has 11 amino acids. DNA of the CDR3: TGTGCCAGCAGCTCAATCAGAGAGCAGTTCTTC. It specifies CASSSIREQFF.

V and J are TRBV20-1 and TRBJ1-6, with D uncertain. Trimming took 3 bases from V and 1 from J, leaving 22 bases between them. The length of the CDR3 is 19 residues. Per germline, CDR1 DFQATT and CDR2 SNEGSKA (reference sequence). The CDR3 here is CSASPRSTNLFSYNSPLHF. CDR3 DNA sequence: TGCAGTGCTAGTCCCCGGAGTACAAACCTTTTTTCCTATAATTCACCCCTCCACTTT.